Below, 7 T cell receptor beta chains from the same sample are listed, as sequenced in a study of blood T cell repertoires in COVID-19. Generated by immunoSEQ multiplex PCR, the TCRdb table keeps only in-frame clones and is missing some. The sample includes about 88,000 clones, 91% of them seen just once. Sample: peripheral blood. Receptors were obtained from a human donor with active COVID-19. The donor label of this sample is uncertain.

J is TRBJ1-6 and V is TRBV24-1; the D is unclear. V lost 3 bases, J lost 13 bases, and 6 bases lay in between. Germline loops: CDR1 KGHDR, CDR2 SFDVKD. CDR3 length: 11 residues. CDR3 sequence (DNA): TGTGCCACCAGTGATGGAGGCCCCCTCCACTTT. Its translation: CATSDGGPLHF.

The rearrangement uses TRBV29-1 and TRBJ2-2; a weak D match, TRBD2 (6 bases). Trimming pared 4 bases from V and 2 bases from J, leaving 11 bases between. The germline V gene encodes CDR1 SQVTM and CDR2 ANQGSEA. This CDR3 has 14 residues. The CDR3, as DNA: TGCAGCGTTGGTAGCGGTTACAACACCGGGGAGCTGTTTTTT. This encodes CSVGSGYNTGELFF.

The chain recombines TRBV5-6 with TRBJ2-2; TRBD2 aligns across 11 bases. With V trimmed by 3 bases and J by 3 bases, 4 bases remained unmatched. Per germline, CDR1 SGHDT and CDR2 YYEEEE. This CDR3 comprises 16 residues. The CDR3 nucleotides are TGTGCCAGCAGCTCCGTAGCGGGGGGGTACACCGGGGAGCTGTTTTTT. Its translation is CASSSVAGGYTGELFF.

The rearrangement uses TRBV6-1 and TRBJ1-5; no definite D call. CDR1 and CDR2 from the germline V gene are MNHNS and SASEGT. V lost 4 bases and J lost 3, with 19 bases in between. CDR3 length: 17 amino acids. Written as DNA, the CDR3 is TGTGCCAGCAGTGTGCCCCTTGGTCAGTCCTTCAATCAGCCCCAGCATTTT. Translating it yields CASSVPLGQSFNQPQHF.

The chain carries TRBV15 and TRBJ1-1; 8 nucleotides match TRBD1. V lost 8 bases to trimming and J lost 6 bases; unmatched junction nucleotides: 14. The germline V gene encodes CDR1 LNHNV and CDR2 YYDKDF (reference sequence). This CDR3 contains 15 residues. The CDR3 nucleotides read TGTGCCACCGAAGACTTCGGACAGGGAATCCCTGAAGCTTTCTTT. This translates into CATEDFGQGIPEAFF. Full variable domain (missing parts from reference TRBV15 and TRBJ1-1): DAMVIQNPRYQVTQFGKPVTLSCSQTLNHNVMYWYQQKSSQAPKLLFHYYDKDFNNEADTPDNFQSRRPNTSFCFLDIRSPGLGDTAMYLCATEDFGQGIPEAFFGQGTRLTVV.

This clone has just one count. The V gene is TRBV29-1, the J gene TRBJ2-7; 7 positions match TRBD1. Germline-derived CDR1 and CDR2 are SQVTM and ANQGSEA. V gave up 6 bases and J gave up 5 bases; unmatched junction bases: 4. The CDR3 extends over 11 amino acids. The CDR3 DNA sequence: TGCAGCGTACAGGGGACGAACGAGCAGTACTTC. Translating it yields CSVQGTNEQYF.

This clone was found a few times. This chain links TRBV20-1 with TRBJ2-5; 9 bases line up with TRBD1. V gave up 3 bases and J gave up 5 bases; unmatched junction bases: 7. The CDR3 contains 14 residues. In germline, CDR1 is DFQATT, CDR2 SNEGSKA (reference sequence). The CDR3 sequence is CSASPGTGSETQYF. CDR3 DNA sequence: TGCAGTGCTAGTCCCGGGACAGGGAGCGAGACCCAGTACTTC.